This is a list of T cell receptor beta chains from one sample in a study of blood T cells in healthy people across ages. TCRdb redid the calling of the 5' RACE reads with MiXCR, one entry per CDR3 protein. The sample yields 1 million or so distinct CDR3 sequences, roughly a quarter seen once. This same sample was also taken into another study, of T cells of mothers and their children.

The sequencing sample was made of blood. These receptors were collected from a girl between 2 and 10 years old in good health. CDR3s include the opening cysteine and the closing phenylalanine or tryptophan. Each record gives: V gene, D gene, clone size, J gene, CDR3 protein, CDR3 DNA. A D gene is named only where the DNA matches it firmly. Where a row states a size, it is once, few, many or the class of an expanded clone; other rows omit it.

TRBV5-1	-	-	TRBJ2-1	CASSGLTYNEQFF	TGCGCCAGCTCCGGACTTACCTACAATGAGCAGTTCTTC
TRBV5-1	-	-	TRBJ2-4	CASSLGGRENIQYF	TGCGCCAGCAGCTTGGGCGGTCGCGAAAACATTCAGTACTTC
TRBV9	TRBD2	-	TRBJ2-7	CASSVVSGGYEQYF	TGTGCCAGCAGCGTAGTCAGCGGGGGTTACGAGCAGTACTTC
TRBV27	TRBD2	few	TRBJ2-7	CASSSLAPREERSSYEQYF	TGTGCCAGCAGTTCACTAGCGCCGAGAGAGGAGAGGAGCTCCTACGAGCAGTACTTC
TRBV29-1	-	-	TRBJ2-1	CYGMGSSYNEQFF	TGCTATGGTATGGGGAGCTCCTACAATGAGCAGTTCTTC
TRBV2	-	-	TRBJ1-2	CASSVEGGYTF	TGTGCCAGCAGTGTCGAGGGTGGCTACACCTTC
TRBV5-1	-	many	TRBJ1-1	CASSPEQGEAFF	TGCGCCAGCAGCCCAGAACAGGGTGAAGCTTTCTTT
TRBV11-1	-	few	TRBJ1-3	CASSSRDISGNTIYF	TGTGCCAGCAGCTCCCGGGACATCTCTGGAAACACCATATATTTT
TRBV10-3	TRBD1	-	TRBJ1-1	CAIGDRGNTEAFF	TGTGCCATCGGAGACAGGGGGAACACTGAAGCTTTCTTT
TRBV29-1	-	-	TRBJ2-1	CSSKIPGWVDNEQFF	TGCAGCTCAAAAATTCCAGGGTGGGTGGACAATGAGCAGTTCTTC